Listed below are T cell receptor beta chains from one sample, sequenced in a study of early T cells in non-severe SARS-CoV-2 infection. TCRdb reprocessed the 5' RACE reads with MiXCR, giving one entry per CDR3 protein. The profile shows around 56,000 distinct CDR3 sequences, roughly 8.2% of them singletons. The source was whole blood, collected at baseline. The receptor set was obtained from an adult who was a healthcare worker with PCR-confirmed SARS-CoV-2 infection or an uninfected control (not recorded which). Both conserved end residues are part of each CDR3. A D gene is named only where the DNA matches it firmly. Clone size is stated in some rows and not others, as once, few, many or a class when expanded.

TRBD1	14	TRBJ1-4	TRBV20-1	many	TGCAGTGCTAGGCCGGGACAGGGGAATGAAAAACTGTTTTTT	CSARPGQGNEKLFF
-	15	TRBJ2-1	TRBV5-1	few	TGCGCCAGCAGCCCGGACATGAGCTCCTACAATGAGCAGTTCTTC	CASSPDMSSYNEQFF
-	13	TRBJ2-4	TRBV20-1	few	TGCAGTCCATGGGGACCCCGGTTGAACATTCAGTACTTC	CSPWGPRLNIQYF
-	14	TRBJ2-1	TRBV6-1	few	TGTGCCAGCACTCGCGCGGGCTCCTACAATGAGCAGTTCTTC	CASTRAGSYNEQFF
TRBD2	18	TRBJ2-7	TRBV2	many	TGTGCCAGCAGTGAATTTGCGAGACTAGCGCTTAGCTCCTACGAGCAGTACTTC	CASSEFARLALSSYEQYF
-	12	TRBJ2-1	TRBV5-1	few	TGCGCCAGCAGCTTGGGGGAGCATGAGCAGTTCTTC	CASSLGEHEQFF
TRBD1	14	TRBJ1-1	TRBV5-8	many	TGTGCCAGCAGCTGGGACAGGGGGAACACTGAAGCTTTCTTT	CASSWDRGNTEAFF
TRBD2	16	TRBJ2-7	TRBV20-1	-	TGCAGTGCTGCGCGGACTAGCGGGAGTCGGTCCTACGAGCAGTACTTC	CSAARTSGSRSYEQYF
-	15	TRBJ2-3	TRBV2	few	TGTGCCAACTACCGGGAGGGGGCGCAGTCAGATACGCAGTATTTT	CANYREGAQSDTQYF
-	13	TRBJ1-5	TRBV20-1	many	TGCAGTGCTAGAGCAGAAGGGCGGGGGCCCCAGCATTTT	CSARAEGRGPQHF
-	13	TRBJ2-7	TRBV24-1	few	TGTGCCACCAGTGCCCCAACAGGCAACGAGCAGTACTTC	CATSAPTGNEQYF
-	15	TRBJ1-1	TRBV19	few	TGTGCCAGTAGTCCGGGACCGATAGGGAACACTGAAGCTTTCTTT	CASSPGPIGNTEAFF
-	11	TRBJ2-5	TRBV7-2	many	TGTGCCAGCAGCAAAGAAGAGACCCAGTACTTC	CASSKEETQYF
-	15	TRBJ2-7	TRBV28	-	TGTGCCAGCAGTTTACCCCGGGAGCGTCGAGGGGAGCAGTACTTC	CASSLPRERRGEQYF
TRBD1	16	TRBJ2-3	TRBV12-3/TRBV12-4	many	TGTGCCAGCAGTGGCCGGGACAGGGGGAACACAGATACGCAGTATTTT	CASSGRDRGNTDTQYF
TRBD2	15	TRBJ2-7	TRBV7-2	-	TGTGCCAGCAGAAAGACTAGCGGGAGGGATTACGAGCAGTACTTC	CASRKTSGRDYEQYF